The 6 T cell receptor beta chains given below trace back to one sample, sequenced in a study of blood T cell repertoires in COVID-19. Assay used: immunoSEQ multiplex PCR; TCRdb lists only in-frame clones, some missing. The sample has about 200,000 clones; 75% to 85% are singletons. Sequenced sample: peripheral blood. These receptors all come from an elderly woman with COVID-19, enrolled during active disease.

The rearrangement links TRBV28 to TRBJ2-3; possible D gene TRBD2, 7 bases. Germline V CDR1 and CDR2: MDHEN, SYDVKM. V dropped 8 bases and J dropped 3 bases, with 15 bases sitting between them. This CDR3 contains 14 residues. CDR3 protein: CASARGLLTDTQYF. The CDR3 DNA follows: TGTGCCAGCGCCAGGGGACTACTTACAGATACGCAGTATTTT. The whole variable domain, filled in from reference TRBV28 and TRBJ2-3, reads DVKVTQSSRYLVKRTGEKVFLECVQDMDHENMFWYRQDPGLGLRLIYFSYDVKMKEKGDIPEGYSVSREKKERFSLILESASTNQTSMYLCASARGLLTDTQYFGPGTRLTVL.

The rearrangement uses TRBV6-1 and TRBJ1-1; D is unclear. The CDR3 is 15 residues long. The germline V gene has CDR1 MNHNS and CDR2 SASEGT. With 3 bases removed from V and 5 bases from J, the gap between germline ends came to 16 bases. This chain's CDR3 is CASSEARPRGTEAFF. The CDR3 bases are TGTGCCAGCAGTGAGGCTAGACCCCGAGGGACTGAAGCTTTCTTT.

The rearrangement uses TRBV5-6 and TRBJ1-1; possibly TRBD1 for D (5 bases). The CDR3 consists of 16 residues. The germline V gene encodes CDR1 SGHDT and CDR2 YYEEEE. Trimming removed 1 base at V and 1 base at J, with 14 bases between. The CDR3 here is CASSLWGRWANTEAFF. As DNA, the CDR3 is TGTGCCAGCAGCTTGTGGGGCAGGTGGGCGAACACTGAAGCTTTCTTT.

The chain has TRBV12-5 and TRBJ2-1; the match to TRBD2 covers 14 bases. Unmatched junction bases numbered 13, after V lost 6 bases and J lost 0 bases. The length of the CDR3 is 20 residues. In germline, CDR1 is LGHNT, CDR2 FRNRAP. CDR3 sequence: CASGRTPGLAGEGSYNEQFF. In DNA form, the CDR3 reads TGTGCTAGTGGCCGCACTCCGGGACTAGCGGGAGAGGGCTCCTACAATGAGCAGTTCTTC.

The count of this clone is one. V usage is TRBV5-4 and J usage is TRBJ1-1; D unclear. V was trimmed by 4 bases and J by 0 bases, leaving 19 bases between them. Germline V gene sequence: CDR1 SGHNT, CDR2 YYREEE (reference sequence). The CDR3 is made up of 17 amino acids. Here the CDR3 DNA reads TGTGCCAGCAGCACCGGGTCCAAGCGGAGGTTGAACACTGAAGCTTTCTTT. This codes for CASSTGSKRRLNTEAFF. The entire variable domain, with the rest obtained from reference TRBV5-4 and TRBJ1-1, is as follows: ETGVTQSPTHLIKTRGQQVTLRCSSQSGHNTVSWYQQALGQGPQFIFQYYREEENGRGNFPPRFSGLQFPNYSSELNVNALELDDSALYLCASSTGSKRRLNTEAFFGQGTRLTVV.

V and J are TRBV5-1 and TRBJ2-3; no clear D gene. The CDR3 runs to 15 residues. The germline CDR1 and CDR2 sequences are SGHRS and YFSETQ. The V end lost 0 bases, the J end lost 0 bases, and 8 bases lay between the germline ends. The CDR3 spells CASSLAGASTDTQYF. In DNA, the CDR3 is TGCGCCAGCAGCTTGGCTGGAGCTAGCACAGATACGCAGTATTTT.